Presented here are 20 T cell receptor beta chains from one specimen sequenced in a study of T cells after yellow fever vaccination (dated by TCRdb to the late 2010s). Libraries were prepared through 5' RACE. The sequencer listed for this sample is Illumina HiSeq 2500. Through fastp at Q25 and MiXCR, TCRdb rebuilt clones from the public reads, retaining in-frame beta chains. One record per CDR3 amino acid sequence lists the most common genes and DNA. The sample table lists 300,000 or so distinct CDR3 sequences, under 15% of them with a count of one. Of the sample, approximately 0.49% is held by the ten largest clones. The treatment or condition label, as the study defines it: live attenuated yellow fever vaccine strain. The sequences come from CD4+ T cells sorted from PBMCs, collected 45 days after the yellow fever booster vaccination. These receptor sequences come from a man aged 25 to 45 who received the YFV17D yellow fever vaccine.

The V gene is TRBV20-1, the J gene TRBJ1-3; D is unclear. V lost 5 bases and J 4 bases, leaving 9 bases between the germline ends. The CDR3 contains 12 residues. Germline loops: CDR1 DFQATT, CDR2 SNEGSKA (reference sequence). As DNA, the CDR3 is TGCAGTGCTGTACACCTGGGAAACACCATATATTTT. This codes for CSAVHLGNTIYF.

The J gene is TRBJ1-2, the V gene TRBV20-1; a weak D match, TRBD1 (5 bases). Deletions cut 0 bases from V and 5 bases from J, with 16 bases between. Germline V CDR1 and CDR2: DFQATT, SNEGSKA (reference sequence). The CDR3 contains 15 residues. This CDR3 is CSARDHRGAGYGYTF. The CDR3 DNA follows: TGCAGTGCTAGAGATCACCGGGGCGCGGGTTATGGCTACACCTTC.

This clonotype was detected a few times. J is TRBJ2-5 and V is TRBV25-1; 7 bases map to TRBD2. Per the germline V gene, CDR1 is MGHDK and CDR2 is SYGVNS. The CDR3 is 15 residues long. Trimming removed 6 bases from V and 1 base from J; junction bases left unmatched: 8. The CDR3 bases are TGTGCCAGCAGATCCTGGGGGGGTGGCCAAGAGACCCAGTACTTC. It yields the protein CASRSWGGGQETQYF.

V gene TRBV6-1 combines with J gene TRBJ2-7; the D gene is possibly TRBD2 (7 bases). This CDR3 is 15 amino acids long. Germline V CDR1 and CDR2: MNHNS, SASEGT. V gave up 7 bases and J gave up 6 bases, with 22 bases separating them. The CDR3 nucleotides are TGTGCCAGCATCCACTCCACCAAGGGAGGGGGCGAGCAGTACTTC. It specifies CASIHSTKGGGEQYF.

CDR3 protein: CASSPLGSGPSSYEQYF. Written as DNA, the CDR3 is TGTGCCAGCAGCCCCTTGGGTAGCGGCCCCAGCTCCTACGAGCAGTACTTC. The chain joins TRBV3-1 to TRBJ2-7; perhaps TRBD2 as D (6 bases). This CDR3 is 17 amino acids long. Trimming removed 4 bases from V and 0 bases from J, with 19 bases in between. The V gene's germline CDR1 is LGHDT and CDR2 YNNKEL (reference sequence).

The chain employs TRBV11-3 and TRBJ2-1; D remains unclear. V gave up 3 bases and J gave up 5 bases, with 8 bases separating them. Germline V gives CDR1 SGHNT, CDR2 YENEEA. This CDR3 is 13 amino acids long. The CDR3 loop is CASSFSSNNEQFF. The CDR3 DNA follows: TGTGCCAGCAGCTTTTCTAGTAACAATGAGCAGTTCTTC. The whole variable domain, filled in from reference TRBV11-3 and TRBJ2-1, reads EAGVVQSPRYKIIEKKQPVAFWCNPISGHNTLYWYLQNLGQGPELLIRYENEEAVDDSQLPKDRFSAERLKGVDSTLKIQPAELGDSAVYLCASSFSSNNEQFFGPGTRLTVL.

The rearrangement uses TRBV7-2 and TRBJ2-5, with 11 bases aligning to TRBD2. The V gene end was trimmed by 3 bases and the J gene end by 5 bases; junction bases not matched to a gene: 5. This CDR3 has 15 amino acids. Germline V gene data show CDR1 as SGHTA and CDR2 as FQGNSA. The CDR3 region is CASSFVAGGPETQYF. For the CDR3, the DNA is TGTGCCAGCAGCTTTGTAGCGGGAGGGCCGGAGACCCAGTACTTC.

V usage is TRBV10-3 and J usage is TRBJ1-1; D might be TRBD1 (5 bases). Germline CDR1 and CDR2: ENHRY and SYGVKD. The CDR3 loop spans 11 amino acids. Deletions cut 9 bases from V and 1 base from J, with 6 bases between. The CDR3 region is CAIGTNTEAFF. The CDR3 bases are TGTGCCATTGGGACGAACACTGAAGCTTTCTTT.

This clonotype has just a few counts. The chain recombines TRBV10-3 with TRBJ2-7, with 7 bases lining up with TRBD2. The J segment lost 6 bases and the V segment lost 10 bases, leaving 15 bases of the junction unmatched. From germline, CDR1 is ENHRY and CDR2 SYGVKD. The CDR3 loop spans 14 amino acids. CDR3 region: CATQRDGRMVEQYF. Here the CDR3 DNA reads TGTGCCACGCAGCGCGACGGGAGGATGGTCGAGCAGTACTTC.

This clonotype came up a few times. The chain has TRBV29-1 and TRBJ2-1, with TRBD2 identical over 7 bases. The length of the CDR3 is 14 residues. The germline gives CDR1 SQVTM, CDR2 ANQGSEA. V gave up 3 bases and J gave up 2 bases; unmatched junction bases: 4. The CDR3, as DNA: TGCAGCGTTGAGGGCGGGAGAGCCTACAATGAGCAGTTCTTC. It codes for CSVEGGRAYNEQFF.

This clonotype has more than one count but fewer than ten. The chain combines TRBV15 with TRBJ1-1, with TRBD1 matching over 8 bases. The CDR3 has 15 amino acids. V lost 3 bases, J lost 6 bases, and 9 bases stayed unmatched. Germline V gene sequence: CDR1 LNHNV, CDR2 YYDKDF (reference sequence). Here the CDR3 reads CATSRDPTGGSEAFF. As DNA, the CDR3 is TGTGCCACCAGCAGGGACCCAACAGGGGGTTCTGAAGCTTTCTTT.

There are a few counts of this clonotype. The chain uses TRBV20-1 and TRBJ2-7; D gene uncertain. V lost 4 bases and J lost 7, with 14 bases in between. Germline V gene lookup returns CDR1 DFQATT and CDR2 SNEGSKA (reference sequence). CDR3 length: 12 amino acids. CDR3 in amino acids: CSATFGPSEQYF. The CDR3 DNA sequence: TGCAGTGCTACGTTTGGGCCAAGTGAGCAGTACTTC.

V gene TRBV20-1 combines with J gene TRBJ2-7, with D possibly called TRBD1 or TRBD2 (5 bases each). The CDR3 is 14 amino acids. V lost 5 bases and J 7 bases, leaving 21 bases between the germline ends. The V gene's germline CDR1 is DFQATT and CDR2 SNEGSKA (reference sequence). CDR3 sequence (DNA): TGCAGTGCTCCTGATATAGGGGTTAGGGAGGAGCAGTACTTC. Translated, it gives CSAPDIGVREEQYF.

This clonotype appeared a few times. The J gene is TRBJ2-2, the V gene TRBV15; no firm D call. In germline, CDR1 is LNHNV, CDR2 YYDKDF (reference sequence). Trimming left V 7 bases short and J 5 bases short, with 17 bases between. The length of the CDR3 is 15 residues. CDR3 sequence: CATTGPQFGTGELFF. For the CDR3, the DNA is TGTGCCACCACCGGACCTCAGTTTGGGACCGGGGAGCTGTTTTTT.

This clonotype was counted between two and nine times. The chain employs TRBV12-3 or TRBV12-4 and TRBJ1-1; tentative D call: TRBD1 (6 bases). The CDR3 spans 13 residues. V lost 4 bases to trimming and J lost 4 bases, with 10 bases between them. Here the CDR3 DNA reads TGTGCCAGCAGTTCCCAGGGGCCCACTGAAGCTTTCTTT. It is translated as CASSSQGPTEAFF.

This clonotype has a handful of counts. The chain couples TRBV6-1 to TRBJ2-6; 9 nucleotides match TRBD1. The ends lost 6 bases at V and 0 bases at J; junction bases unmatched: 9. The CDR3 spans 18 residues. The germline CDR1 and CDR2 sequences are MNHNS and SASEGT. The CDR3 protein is CASRSLGQGPSGANVLTF. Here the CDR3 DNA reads TGTGCCAGCAGATCACTAGGACAGGGGCCCTCTGGGGCCAACGTCCTGACTTTC.

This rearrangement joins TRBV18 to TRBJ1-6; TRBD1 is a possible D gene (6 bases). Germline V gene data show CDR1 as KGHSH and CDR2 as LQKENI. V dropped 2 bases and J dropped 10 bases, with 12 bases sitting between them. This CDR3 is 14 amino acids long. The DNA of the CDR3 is TGTGCCAGCTCACCAAAAACAGGGAAATCACCCCTCCACTTT. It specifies CASSPKTGKSPLHF.

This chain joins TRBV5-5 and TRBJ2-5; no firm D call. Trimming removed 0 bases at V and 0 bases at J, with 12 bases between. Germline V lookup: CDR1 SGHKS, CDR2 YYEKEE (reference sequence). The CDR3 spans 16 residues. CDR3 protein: CASSLGDGPYQETQYF. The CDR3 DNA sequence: TGTGCCAGCAGCTTGGGAGACGGACCGTACCAAGAGACCCAGTACTTC. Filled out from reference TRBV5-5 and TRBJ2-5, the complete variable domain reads DAGVTQSPTHLIKTRGQQVTLRCSPISGHKSVSWYQQVLGQGPQFIFQYYEKEERGRGNFPDRFSARQFPNYSSELNVNALLLGDSALYLCASSLGDGPYQETQYFGPGTRLLVL.

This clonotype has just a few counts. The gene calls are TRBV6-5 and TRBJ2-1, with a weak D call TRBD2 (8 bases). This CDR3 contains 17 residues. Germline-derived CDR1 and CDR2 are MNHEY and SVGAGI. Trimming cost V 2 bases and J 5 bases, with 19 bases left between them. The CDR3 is CASSYRGPTSAHNEQFF. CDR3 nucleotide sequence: TGTGCCAGCAGTTACAGGGGGCCGACTAGCGCCCACAATGAGCAGTTCTTC.

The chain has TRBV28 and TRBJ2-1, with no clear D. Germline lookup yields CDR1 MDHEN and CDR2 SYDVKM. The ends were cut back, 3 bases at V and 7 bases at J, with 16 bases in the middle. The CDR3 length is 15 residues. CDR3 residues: CASSFYPGKDNEQFF. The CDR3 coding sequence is TGTGCCAGCAGTTTTTACCCGGGCAAAGATAATGAGCAGTTCTTC. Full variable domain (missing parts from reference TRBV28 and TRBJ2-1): DVKVTQSSRYLVKRTGEKVFLECVQDMDHENMFWYRQDPGLGLRLIYFSYDVKMKEKGDIPEGYSVSREKKERFSLILESASTNQTSMYLCASSFYPGKDNEQFFGPGTRLTVL.